This TCR beta chain was recovered during a study of OX40 agonist ivuxolimab in advanced cancers. Profiling relied on immunoSEQ multiplex PCR, and the TCRdb table lists in-frame clones only, not all of them. Here the sample spans about 70,000 clones, 70% to 90% being singletons. Germline assignment: CDR1 SGHTS and CDR2 YDEGEE. V lost 3 bases and J lost 0; bases outside the gene matches: 6. CDR3 size: 17 residues. The chain couples TRBV5-8 to TRBJ1-4, with 9 nucleotides matching TRBD1. The sequence was obtained from an adult with an advanced solid tumor such as melanoma, head and neck, liver or kidney cancer. The sample in question was CD4+ or CD8+ T cells sorted from blood, obtained in a trial of the OX40 agonist ivuxolimab. CDR3 sequence reads: CASSWRGQGSTNEKLFF. The CDR3 DNA reads TGTGCCAGCAGCTGGAGAGGACAGGGGTCAACTAATGAAAAACTGTTTTTT.